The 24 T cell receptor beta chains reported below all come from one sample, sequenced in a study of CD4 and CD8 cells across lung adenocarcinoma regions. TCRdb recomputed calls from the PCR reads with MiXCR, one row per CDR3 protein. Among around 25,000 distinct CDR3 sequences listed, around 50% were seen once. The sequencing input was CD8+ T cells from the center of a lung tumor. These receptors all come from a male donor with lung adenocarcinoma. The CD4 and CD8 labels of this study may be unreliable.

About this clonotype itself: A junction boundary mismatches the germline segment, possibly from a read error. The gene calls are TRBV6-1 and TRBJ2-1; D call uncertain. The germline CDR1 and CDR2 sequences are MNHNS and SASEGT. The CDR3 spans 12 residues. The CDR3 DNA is TGTGTCAAGAGTGAAAGTGCAGAGACGCAGTACTTT. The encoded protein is CVKSESAETQYF.

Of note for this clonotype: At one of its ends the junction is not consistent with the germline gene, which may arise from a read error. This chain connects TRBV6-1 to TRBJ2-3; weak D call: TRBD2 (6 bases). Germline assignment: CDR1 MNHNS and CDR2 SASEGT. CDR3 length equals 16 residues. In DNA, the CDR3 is TGTGCCAGCAGGGAAGCCGGGGCACGTGTCCGGGAGACGCAGTATTTT. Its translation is CASREAGARVRETQYF.

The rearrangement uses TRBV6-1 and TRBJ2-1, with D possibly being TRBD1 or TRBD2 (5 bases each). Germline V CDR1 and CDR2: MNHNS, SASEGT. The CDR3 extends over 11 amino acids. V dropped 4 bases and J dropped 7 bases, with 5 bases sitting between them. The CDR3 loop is CASSGGNEQFF. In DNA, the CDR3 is TGTGCCAGCAGTGGGGGGAATGAGCAGTTCTTC.

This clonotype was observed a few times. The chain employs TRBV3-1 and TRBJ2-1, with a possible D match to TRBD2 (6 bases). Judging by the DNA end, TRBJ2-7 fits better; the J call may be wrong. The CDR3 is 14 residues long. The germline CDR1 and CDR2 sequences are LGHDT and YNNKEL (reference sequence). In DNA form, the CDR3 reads TGTGCCAGCAGCCGCCGACGGAGGGACTACGAGCAGTACTTC. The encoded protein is CASSRRRRDYEQYF.

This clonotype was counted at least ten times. CDR3 loop: CASSDLTWGNVLTF. The DNA of the CDR3 is TGTGCCAGCAGTGATCTGACATGGGGAAACGTCCTGACTTTC. The chain combines TRBV6-1 with TRBJ2-6; D not resolved. This CDR3 comprises 14 residues. The germline gives CDR1 MNHNS, CDR2 SASEGT. Trimming removed 3 bases at V and 10 bases at J, with 13 bases between.

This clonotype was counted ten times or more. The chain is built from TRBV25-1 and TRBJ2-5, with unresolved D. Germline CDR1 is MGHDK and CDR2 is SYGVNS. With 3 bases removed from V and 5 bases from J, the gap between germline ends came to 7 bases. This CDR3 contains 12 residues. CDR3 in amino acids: CASSDRRETQYF. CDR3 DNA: TGTGCCAGCAGTGATCGGCGGGAGACCCAGTACTTC.

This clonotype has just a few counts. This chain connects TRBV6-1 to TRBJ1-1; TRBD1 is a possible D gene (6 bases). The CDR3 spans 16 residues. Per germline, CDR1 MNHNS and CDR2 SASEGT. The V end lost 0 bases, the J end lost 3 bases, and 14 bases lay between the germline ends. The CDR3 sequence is CASSEAASGVHTEAFF. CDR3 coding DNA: TGTGCCAGCAGTGAAGCAGCCTCAGGGGTCCACACTGAAGCTTTCTTT.

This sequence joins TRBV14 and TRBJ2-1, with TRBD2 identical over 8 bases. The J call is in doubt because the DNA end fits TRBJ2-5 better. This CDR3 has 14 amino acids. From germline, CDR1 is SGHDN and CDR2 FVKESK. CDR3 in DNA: TGTGCGGGGAGCGGGGGTAGTGACCAAAACACCCAGTACTTC. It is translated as CAGSGGSDQNTQYF.

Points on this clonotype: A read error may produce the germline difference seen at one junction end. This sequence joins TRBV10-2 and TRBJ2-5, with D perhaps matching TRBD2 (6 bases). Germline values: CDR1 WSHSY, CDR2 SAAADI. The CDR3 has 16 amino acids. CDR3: CASREHGLPGGETQYF. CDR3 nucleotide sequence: TGCGCCAGCAGGGAACACGGACTACCGGGCGGAGAGACCCAGTATTTC.

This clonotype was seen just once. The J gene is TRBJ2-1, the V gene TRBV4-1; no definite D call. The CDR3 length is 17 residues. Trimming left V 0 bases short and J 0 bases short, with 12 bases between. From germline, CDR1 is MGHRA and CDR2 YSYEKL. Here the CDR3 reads CASSQDQESSSYNEQFF. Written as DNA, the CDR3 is TGCGCCAGCAGCCAAGATCAGGAGTCGAGCTCCTACAATGAGCAGTTCTTC.

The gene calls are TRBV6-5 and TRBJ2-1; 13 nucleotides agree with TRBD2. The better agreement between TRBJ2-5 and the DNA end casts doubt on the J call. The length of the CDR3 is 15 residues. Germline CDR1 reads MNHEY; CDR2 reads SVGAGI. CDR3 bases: TGTGCCAGCAGTTGGGGACTAGCGGGGACGGAGACCCAGTACTTC. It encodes CASSWGLAGTETQYF.

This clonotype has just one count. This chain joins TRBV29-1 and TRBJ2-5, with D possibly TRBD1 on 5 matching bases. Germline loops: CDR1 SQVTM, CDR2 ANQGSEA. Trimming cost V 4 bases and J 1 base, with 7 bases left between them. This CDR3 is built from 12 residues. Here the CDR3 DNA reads TGCAGCGTTGGACAGCCCCAAGAGACCCAGTACTTC. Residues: CSVGQPQETQYF.

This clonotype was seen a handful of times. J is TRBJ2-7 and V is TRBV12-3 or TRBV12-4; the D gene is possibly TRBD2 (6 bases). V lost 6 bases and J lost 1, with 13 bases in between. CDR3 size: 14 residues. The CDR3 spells CASSRGGTSYEQYF. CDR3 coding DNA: TGTGCCAGCAGCCGAGGCGGGACTTCCTACGAGCAGTACTTC.

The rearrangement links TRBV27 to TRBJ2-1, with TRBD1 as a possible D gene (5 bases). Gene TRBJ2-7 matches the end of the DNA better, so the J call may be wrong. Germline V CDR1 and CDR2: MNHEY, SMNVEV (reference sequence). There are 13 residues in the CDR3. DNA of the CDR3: TGTGCCAGCAGTTTTGGGGCCTCCTACGAGCAGTACTTC. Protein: CASSFGASYEQYF.

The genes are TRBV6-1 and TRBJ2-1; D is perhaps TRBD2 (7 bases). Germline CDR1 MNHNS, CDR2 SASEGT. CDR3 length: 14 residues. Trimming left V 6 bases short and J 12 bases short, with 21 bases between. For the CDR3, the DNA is TGTGCCAGCAGGGGAGAGGGGGGGCGAGATACGCAGTTCTTC. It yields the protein CASRGEGGRDTQFF.

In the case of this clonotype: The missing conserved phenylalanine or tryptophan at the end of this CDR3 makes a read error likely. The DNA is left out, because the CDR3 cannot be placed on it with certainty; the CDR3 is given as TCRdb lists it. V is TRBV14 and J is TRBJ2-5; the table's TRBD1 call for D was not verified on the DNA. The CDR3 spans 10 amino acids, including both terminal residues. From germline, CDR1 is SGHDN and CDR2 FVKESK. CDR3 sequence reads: CASSRPALGA.

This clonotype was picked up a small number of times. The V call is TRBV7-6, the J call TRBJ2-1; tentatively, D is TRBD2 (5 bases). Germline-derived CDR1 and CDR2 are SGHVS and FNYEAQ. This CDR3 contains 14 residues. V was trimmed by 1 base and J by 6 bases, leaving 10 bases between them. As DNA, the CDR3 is TGTGCCAGCAGCTTAGGGGCCACTAGCAATGAGCAGTTCTTC. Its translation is CASSLGATSNEQFF.

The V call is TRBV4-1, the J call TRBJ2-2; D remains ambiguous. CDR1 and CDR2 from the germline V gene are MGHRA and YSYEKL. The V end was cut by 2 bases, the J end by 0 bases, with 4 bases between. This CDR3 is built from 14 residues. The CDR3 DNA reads TGCGCCAGCAGCCAACACACGAACACCGGGGAGCTGTTTTTT. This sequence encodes CASSQHTNTGELFF.

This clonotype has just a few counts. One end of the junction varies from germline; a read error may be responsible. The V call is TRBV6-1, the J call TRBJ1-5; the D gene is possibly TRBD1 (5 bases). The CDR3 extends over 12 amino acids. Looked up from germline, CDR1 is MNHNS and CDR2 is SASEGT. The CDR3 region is CASSERRTGPFF. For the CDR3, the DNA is TGTGCCAGCAGTGAAAGAAGAACAGGACCCTTTTTT.

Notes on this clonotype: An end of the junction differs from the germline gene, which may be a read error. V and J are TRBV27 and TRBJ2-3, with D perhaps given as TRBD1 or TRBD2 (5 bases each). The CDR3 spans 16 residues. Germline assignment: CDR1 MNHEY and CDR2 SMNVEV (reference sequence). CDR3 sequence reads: CASRLTGRRAANTQYF. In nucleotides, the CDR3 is TGTGCCAGCAGACTAACGGGGCGACGAGCCGCAAATACTCAGTATTTT.

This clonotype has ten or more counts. For the CDR3, the DNA is TGTGCCAGCAGCCAGGACAGCGAGCAGTACTTC. Translated, it gives CASSQDSEQYF. V and J are TRBV7-2 and TRBJ2-5, with D maybe TRBD1 (6 bases). The better agreement between TRBJ2-7 and the DNA end casts doubt on the J call. The V gene's germline CDR1 is SGHTA and CDR2 FQGNSA. The CDR3 contains 11 residues.

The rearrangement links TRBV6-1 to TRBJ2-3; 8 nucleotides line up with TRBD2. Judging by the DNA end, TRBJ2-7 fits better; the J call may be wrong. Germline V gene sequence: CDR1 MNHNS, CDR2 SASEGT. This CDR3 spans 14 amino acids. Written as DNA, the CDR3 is TGTGCGGGGCGCGGGGGGCGAGAGCAAGATACGCAGTACTTC. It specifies CAGRGGREQDTQYF.

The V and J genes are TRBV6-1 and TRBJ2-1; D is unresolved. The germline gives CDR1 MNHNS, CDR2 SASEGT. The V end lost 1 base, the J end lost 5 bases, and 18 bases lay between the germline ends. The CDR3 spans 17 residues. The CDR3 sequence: CASSEVVVRPRDNEQFF. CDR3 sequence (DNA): TGTGCCAGCAGTGAAGTGGTTGTCCGACCGAGAGACAATGAGCAGTTCTTC.

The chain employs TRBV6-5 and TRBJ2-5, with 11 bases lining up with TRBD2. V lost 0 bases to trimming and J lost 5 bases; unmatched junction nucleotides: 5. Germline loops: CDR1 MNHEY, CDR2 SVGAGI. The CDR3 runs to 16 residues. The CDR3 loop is CASSYSTSGDYETQYF. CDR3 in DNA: TGTGCCAGCAGTTACTCGACTAGCGGGGATTATGAGACCCAGTACTTC.